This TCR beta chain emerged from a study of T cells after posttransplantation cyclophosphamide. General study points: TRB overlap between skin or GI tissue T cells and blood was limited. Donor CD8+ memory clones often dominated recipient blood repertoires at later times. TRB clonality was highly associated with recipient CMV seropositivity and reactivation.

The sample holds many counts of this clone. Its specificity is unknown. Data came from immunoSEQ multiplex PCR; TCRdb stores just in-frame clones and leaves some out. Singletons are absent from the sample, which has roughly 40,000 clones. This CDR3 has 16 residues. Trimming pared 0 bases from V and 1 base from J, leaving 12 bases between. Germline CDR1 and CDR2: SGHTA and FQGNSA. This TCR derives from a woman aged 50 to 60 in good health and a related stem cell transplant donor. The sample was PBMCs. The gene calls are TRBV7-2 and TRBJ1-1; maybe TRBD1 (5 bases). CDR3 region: CASSLALGGPNTEAFF. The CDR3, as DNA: TGTGCCAGCAGCTTAGCCCTCGGGGGACCGAACACTGAAGCTTTCTTT.